The 31 T cell receptor beta chains below were found in one sample sequenced in a study of T cell repertoires in cytomegalovirus infection. These receptors' targets are unknown. TCRdb re-called the reads with MiXCR, one entry per CDR3 protein. The repertoire holds about 110,000 distinct CDR3 sequences, with about 30% as singletons. This material consisted of CD8+ T cells from cultured PBMCs, taken from culture after CMV antigen stimulation. These receptors were collected from a human donor in good health (CMV status not recorded). Some clones in this sample may be carry-over from other donors' samples.

At least ten counts were recorded for this clonotype. The J gene is TRBJ2-3, the V gene TRBV27; unclear D gene. In germline, CDR1 is MNHEY, CDR2 SMNVEV (reference sequence). CDR3 size: 13 residues. V lost 5 bases and J 2 bases, leaving 8 bases between the germline ends. The CDR3 loop reads CASSQQLTDTQYF. DNA of the CDR3: TGTGCCAGCAGTCAACAGCTCACAGATACGCAGTATTTT.

V is TRBV11-2 and J is TRBJ1-2; D not certain. Germline loops: CDR1 SGHAT, CDR2 FQNNGV. V dropped 5 bases and J dropped 7 bases, with 20 bases sitting between them. The CDR3 spans 15 residues. CDR3 residues: CASSPPVVEDRGYTF. The CDR3 DNA reads TGTGCCAGCAGCCCCCCGGTGGTTGAGGACCGTGGCTACACCTTC.

This clonotype was detected only a few times. J is TRBJ2-3 and V is TRBV19; D gene ambiguous. CDR1 and CDR2 (germline): LNHDA, SQIVND (reference sequence). Deletions cut 4 bases from V and 4 bases from J, with 9 bases between. The CDR3 is 13 amino acids. The CDR3 nucleotides are TGTGCCAGTAGTACTACGGGCGCAGATACGCAGTATTTT. This sequence encodes CASSTTGADTQYF.

This clonotype was observed once. V usage is TRBV27 and J usage is TRBJ2-1; tentatively, D is TRBD1 or TRBD2 (5 bases each). The germline V gene has CDR1 MNHEY and CDR2 SMNVEV (reference sequence). V shed 2 bases and J shed 6 bases, with 11 bases lying between them. The CDR3 covers 14 residues. CDR3: CASSLPGRPNEQFF. Here the CDR3 DNA reads TGTGCCAGCAGTTTACCGGGACGGCCCAATGAGCAGTTCTTC.

This clonotype was found a few times. This rearrangement joins TRBV7-9 to TRBJ1-5; D is unresolved. The CDR3 has 15 amino acids. CDR1 is SEHNR and CDR2 is FQNEAQ in the germline V gene (reference sequence). Between the trimmed V and J ends, which lost 5 bases and 1 base, there was a span of 12 bases. The CDR3 DNA reads as TGTGCCAGCAGCCCGGGATCCTGGAGCAATCAGCCCCAGCATTTT. Encoded protein: CASSPGSWSNQPQHF.

The chain uses TRBV4-1 and TRBJ1-2; perhaps TRBD1 as D (5 bases). With 0 bases removed from V and 4 bases from J, the gap between germline ends came to 12 bases. The CDR3 is 15 amino acids. The germline CDR1 and CDR2 sequences are MGHRA and YSYEKL. In nucleotides, the CDR3 is TGCGCCAGCAGCCAAGATGACCAGGGTAGCTATGGCTACACCTTC. It specifies CASSQDDQGSYGYTF.

A few counts support this clonotype. The chain has TRBV6-2 or TRBV6-3 and TRBJ2-7; D gene unclear. This CDR3 region has 13 residues. Germline V CDR1 and CDR2: MNHEY, SVGEGT. Between the trimmed V and J ends, which lost 2 bases and 3 bases, there was a span of 8 bases. The CDR3 here is CASSYGHLYEQYF. The CDR3 region has the DNA TGTGCCAGCAGTTACGGGCACCTCTACGAGCAGTACTTC.

This clonotype was picked up many times. The chain couples TRBV7-6 to TRBJ2-1; TRBD2 agrees at 9 bases. Germline CDR1 is SGHVS and CDR2 is FNYEAQ. Losses at the gene ends were 1 base for V and 9 bases for J; bases not matched to a gene: 10. This CDR3 has 16 amino acids. CDR3 protein: CASSLGQAGGNGEQFF. The DNA of the CDR3 is TGTGCCAGCAGCTTAGGGCAAGCGGGGGGCAACGGTGAGCAGTTCTTC.

This rearrangement joins TRBV7-2 to TRBJ2-1; weak D call: TRBD2 (5 bases). CDR1 and CDR2 from the germline V gene are SGHTA and FQGNSA. This CDR3 is 13 amino acids long. V was shortened by 5 bases and J by 10 bases, with 15 bases between the two germline ends. The chain's CDR3 is CTSSLRTAYEQFF. The CDR3, as DNA: TGTACCAGCAGCCTTCGGACTGCATACGAGCAGTTCTTC.

The CDR3 spells CASSITGSIAYNEQFF. The CDR3 DNA reads as TGTGCCAGTAGTATAACTGGTTCTATTGCATACAATGAGCAGTTCTTC. V is TRBV19 and J is TRBJ2-1; no reliable D call. Germline V gene sequence: CDR1 LNHDA, CDR2 SQIVND (reference sequence). The CDR3 covers 16 residues. The V end was cut by 2 bases, the J end by 4 bases, with 15 bases between.

This clonotype was seen a handful of times. The chain has TRBV9 and TRBJ2-3, with TRBD1 matching 7 bases. V trimming: 4 bases; J trimming: 2 bases; junction bases outside the gene matches: 7. This CDR3 is 15 amino acids long. CDR1 is SGDLS and CDR2 is YYNGEE in the germline V gene. CDR3 nucleotides: TGTGCCAGCAGCAAACAGGGGTCCCTCACAGATACGCAGTATTTT. It translates to CASSKQGSLTDTQYF.

The V and J genes are TRBV7-3 and TRBJ2-1; D possibly corresponds to TRBD1 (7 bases). The CDR3 has 19 residues. Germline assignment: CDR1 SGHTA and CDR2 FQGTGA. V lost 5 bases and J 1 base, leaving 24 bases between the germline ends. For the CDR3, the DNA is TGTGCCAGCAGCCTAATCCCCGAGCTTCAGGGGGGATCCTACAATGAGCAGTTCTTC. Encoded protein: CASSLIPELQGGSYNEQFF.

This clonotype occurred many times. CDR3 DNA: TGTGCCAGCAGCTTAGGGGGGGCATCCTCACCCCTCCACTTT. The encoded protein is CASSLGGASSPLHF. The rearrangement links TRBV7-6 to TRBJ1-6, with a weak D call TRBD1 (6 bases). CDR1 and CDR2 (germline): SGHVS, FNYEAQ. V was shortened by 1 base and J by 10 bases, with 11 bases between the two germline ends. CDR3 length: 14 residues. The variable domain in full, completed from reference TRBV7-6 and TRBJ1-6, reads GAGVSQSPRYKVTKRGQDVALRCDPISGHVSLYWYRQALGQGPEFLTYFNYEAQQDKSGLPNDRFSAERPEGSISTLTIQRTEQRDSAMYRCASSLGGASSPLHFGNGTRLTVT.

This clonotype came up a few times. The CDR3 is CASSPMGGNEQFF. Here the CDR3 DNA reads TGTGCCAGCAGCCCAATGGGGGGAAATGAGCAGTTCTTC. This sequence joins TRBV7-3 and TRBJ2-1, with TRBD2 as a possible D gene (6 bases). Germline values: CDR1 SGHTA, CDR2 FQGTGA. The CDR3 loop spans 13 amino acids. V lost 5 bases and J 7 bases, leaving 12 bases between the germline ends.

Turning to this clonotype: Compared with germline, one end of the junction differs, possibly owing to a read error. The chain joins TRBV28 to TRBJ1-1; no reliable D call. The CDR3 length is 12 residues. The germline CDR1 and CDR2 sequences are MDHEN and SYDVKM. The CDR3 reads CASSLGQKNTEF. The CDR3 DNA is TGTGCCAGCAGTTTAGGGCAGAAGAACACTGAATTT.

This clonotype showed up just a few times. The chain joins TRBV9 to TRBJ2-1, with D perhaps TRBD2 (5 bases). Trimming stripped 0 bases from V and 7 bases from J, with 14 bases between. Germline loops: CDR1 SGDLS, CDR2 YYNGEE. This CDR3 spans 15 amino acids. The CDR3 nucleotides are TGTGCCAGCAGCGTAGTTGGTGGAGCGGCAAATGAGCAGTTCTTC. Translated: CASSVVGGAANEQFF.

The chain carries TRBV28 and TRBJ2-7; 7 bases line up with TRBD1. Germline V gene lookup returns CDR1 MDHEN and CDR2 SYDVKM. The junction had 6 bases not matched to a gene; V was cut back by 6 bases and J by 4 bases. The CDR3 has 13 residues. The CDR3 here is CASRTRQGYEQYF. As DNA, the CDR3 is TGTGCCAGCAGAACTCGACAGGGATACGAGCAGTACTTC.

The V and J genes are TRBV7-2 and TRBJ2-1, with no clear D. Germline V gives CDR1 SGHTA, CDR2 FQGNSA. With 8 bases removed from V and 0 bases from J, the gap between germline ends came to 5 bases. The CDR3 consists of 12 residues. CDR3 sequence: CASFGSYNEQFF. CDR3 DNA sequence: TGTGCCAGCTTCGGCTCCTACAATGAGCAGTTCTTC.

This clonotype was seen ten or more times. The V and J genes are TRBV7-6 and TRBJ2-1; 7 bases line up with TRBD2. Unmatched junction bases numbered 4, after V lost 1 base and J lost 4 bases. Germline V gives CDR1 SGHVS, CDR2 FNYEAQ. There are 15 residues in the CDR3. The CDR3: CASSLGASGYNEQFF. The CDR3 region has the DNA TGTGCCAGCAGCTTAGGGGCTAGCGGATACAATGAGCAGTTCTTC. Supplemented by reference TRBV7-6 and TRBJ2-1, the full variable domain reads GAGVSQSPRYKVTKRGQDVALRCDPISGHVSLYWYRQALGQGPEFLTYFNYEAQQDKSGLPNDRFSAERPEGSISTLTIQRTEQRDSAMYRCASSLGASGYNEQFFGPGTRLTVL.

This clonotype was picked up many times. The gene calls are TRBV7-9 and TRBJ1-2; D gene unclear. Germline V gene data show CDR1 as SEHNR and CDR2 as FQNEAQ (reference sequence). V was cut by 5 bases and J by 4 bases, with 17 bases left in between. The CDR3 extends over 15 amino acids. The CDR3, as DNA: TGTGCCAGCAGCGAGCGGACGGTCCTATTCTATGGCTACACCTTC. Amino acids: CASSERTVLFYGYTF. Complete variable domain (other parts from reference TRBV7-9 and TRBJ1-2): DTGVSQNPRHKITKRGQNVTFRCDPISEHNRLYWYRQTLGQGPEFLTYFQNEAQLEKSRLLSDRFSAERPKGSFSTLEIQRTEQGDSAMYLCASSERTVLFYGYTFGSGTRLTVV.

The chain joins TRBV14 to TRBJ2-1, with D hard to call. CDR1 SGHDN and CDR2 FVKESK come from the germline V gene. The CDR3 runs to 17 residues. V shed 0 bases and J shed 0 bases, with 12 bases lying between them. CDR3 nucleotide sequence: TGTGCCAGCAGCCAAGAGCCTTCCCTCAGCTCCTACAATGAGCAGTTCTTC. Translating gives CASSQEPSLSSYNEQFF.

This clonotype has just a few counts. V gene TRBV4-1 combines with J gene TRBJ1-2, with D possibly matching TRBD1 (5 bases). V lost 4 bases and J 3 bases, leaving 21 bases between the germline ends. Germline V gene data show CDR1 as MGHRA and CDR2 as YSYEKL. The CDR3 is 17 amino acids. Written as DNA, the CDR3 is TGCGCCAGCAGCCGAACCCCGGGACGGCAGATCTACTATGGCTACACCTTC. Protein: CASSRTPGRQIYYGYTF.

This chain uses TRBV5-5 with TRBJ2-1; 11 bases fit TRBD2. From germline, CDR1 is SGHKS and CDR2 YYEKEE (reference sequence). The CDR3 has 17 residues. With V trimmed by 1 base and J by 5 bases, 8 bases remained unmatched. Written as DNA, the CDR3 is TGTGCCAGCAGCTTGACACTCTTACTAGCGGGGGACAATGAGCAGTTCTTC. Its translation: CASSLTLLLAGDNEQFF. Together with reference TRBV5-5 and TRBJ2-1, the CDR3 gives the full variable domain: DAGVTQSPTHLIKTRGQQVTLRCSPISGHKSVSWYQQVLGQGPQFIFQYYEKEERGRGNFPDRFSARQFPNYSSELNVNALLLGDSALYLCASSLTLLLAGDNEQFFGPGTRLTVL.

With regard to this clonotype: One base away lies a much larger clone, so this may be a sequencing read error. The V and J genes are TRBV4-1 and TRBJ2-7; D remains unclear. The CDR3 extends over 11 amino acids. Germline values: CDR1 MGHRA, CDR2 YSYEKL. V lost 1 base and J lost 5, with 3 bases in between. Here the CDR3 reads CASSQGDEQYF. The CDR3 DNA is TGCGCCAGCAGCCAAGGGGACGAGCAGTACTTC.

This clonotype was recorded many times. The V call is TRBV7-8, the J call TRBJ2-3; D is undetermined. Germline CDR1 reads SGHVS; CDR2 reads FQNEAQ. The CDR3 is 11 residues long. The V gene lost 3 bases and the J gene lost 4 bases, with 2 bases spanning the gap. The chain's CDR3 is CASSLSDTQYF. CDR3 sequence (DNA): TGTGCCAGCAGCTTGTCAGATACGCAGTATTTT.

This clonotype has more than one count but fewer than ten. V is TRBV12-3 or TRBV12-4 and J is TRBJ2-6; possible D gene TRBD1, 6 bases. The CDR3 extends over 17 amino acids. Trimming left V 9 bases short and J 0 bases short, with 18 bases between. CDR3 in DNA: TGTGCCAGTACGTCCCGGACAGCGGTCTCTGGGGCCAACGTCCTGACTTTC. Protein product: CASTSRTAVSGANVLTF.

This clonotype was detected only once. This rearrangement joins TRBV2 to TRBJ1-5; the D gene is possibly TRBD1 (5 bases). Trimming stripped 3 bases from V and 6 bases from J, with 9 bases between. The CDR3 contains 13 residues. Germline loops: CDR1 SNHLY, CDR2 FYNNEI. CDR3 sequence reads: CASSDQGLQPQHF. The CDR3 DNA sequence: TGTGCCAGCAGTGACCAGGGACTTCAGCCCCAGCATTTT.

The chain couples TRBV12-3 or TRBV12-4 to TRBJ2-7; 8 positions match TRBD1. Trimming removed 1 base from V and 6 bases from J; junction bases left unmatched: 8. This CDR3 is 15 amino acids long. The CDR3 sequence: CASSLGAGGGFEQYF. In nucleotides, the CDR3 is TGTGCCAGCAGTTTAGGGGCAGGGGGCGGTTTCGAGCAGTACTTC.

The V gene is TRBV20-1, the J gene TRBJ1-2; maybe TRBD1 (5 bases). V lost 0 bases to trimming and J lost 5 bases, with 16 bases between them. The CDR3 is 15 residues long. Germline values: CDR1 DFQATT, CDR2 SNEGSKA (reference sequence). The CDR3 DNA follows: TGCAGTGCTAGAGATGAGCGGGGGGGTTTTTATGGCTACACCTTC. Translating it yields CSARDERGGFYGYTF.

This clonotype came up a few times. The V and J genes are TRBV2 and TRBJ1-4; D remains ambiguous. CDR1 and CDR2 from the germline V gene are SNHLY and FYNNEI. CDR3 size: 15 residues. V lost 4 bases and J lost 7, with 16 bases in between. The CDR3 region is CASSGGLNSGEKLFF. The DNA of the CDR3 is TGTGCCAGCAGTGGAGGACTGAACAGTGGTGAAAAACTGTTTTTT.

This clonotype has at least ten counts. The chain uses TRBV7-8 and TRBJ1-1; D uncertain. This CDR3 comprises 15 residues. CDR1 is SGHVS and CDR2 is FQNEAQ in the germline V gene. The ends were cut back, 5 bases at V and 0 bases at J, with 13 bases in the middle. CDR3 sequence: CASSPSHSVNTEAFF. The DNA for the CDR3 is TGTGCCAGCAGCCCCAGTCACTCAGTGAACACTGAAGCTTTCTTT.